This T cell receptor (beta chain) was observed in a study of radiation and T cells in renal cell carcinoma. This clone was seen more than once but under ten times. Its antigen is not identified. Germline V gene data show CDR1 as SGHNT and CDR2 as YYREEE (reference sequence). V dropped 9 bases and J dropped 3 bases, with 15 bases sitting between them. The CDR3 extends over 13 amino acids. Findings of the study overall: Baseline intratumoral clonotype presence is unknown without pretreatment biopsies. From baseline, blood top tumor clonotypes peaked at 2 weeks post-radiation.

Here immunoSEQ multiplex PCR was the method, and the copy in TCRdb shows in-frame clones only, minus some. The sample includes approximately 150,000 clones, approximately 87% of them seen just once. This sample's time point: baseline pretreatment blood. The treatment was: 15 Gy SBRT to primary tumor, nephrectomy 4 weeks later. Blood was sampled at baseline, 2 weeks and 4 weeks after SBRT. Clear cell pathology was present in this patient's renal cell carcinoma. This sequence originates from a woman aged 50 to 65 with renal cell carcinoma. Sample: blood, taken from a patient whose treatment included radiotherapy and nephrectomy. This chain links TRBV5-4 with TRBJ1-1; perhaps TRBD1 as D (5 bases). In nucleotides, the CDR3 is TGTGCCACTGCGAACCAGGGATACACTGAAGCTTTCTTT. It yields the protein CATANQGYTEAFF.